The 27 T cell receptor beta chains below all came from one sample that was sequenced in a study of cytomegalovirus exposure and HLA in healthy donors. PCR employed 60 Vbeta and 13 Jbeta primers. Measured with immunoSEQ multiplex PCR; TCRdb has only the in-frame clones, and not every one. The sample includes about 190,000 clones, 65% to 85% of them seen just once. Sequenced material: PBMCs. The receptors here all came from a man in his late teens or twenties in good health and CMV-seronegative.

V usage is TRBV6-5 and J usage is TRBJ1-4; possibly TRBD1 for D (5 bases). The CDR3 spans 16 residues. CDR1 and CDR2 from the germline V gene are MNHEY and SVGAGI. V was cut by 1 base and J by 8 bases, with 17 bases left in between. For the CDR3, the DNA is TGTGCCAGCAGTTACTGGAACGGCCTTTCAGGGGAAAAACTGTTTTTT. Translating gives CASSYWNGLSGEKLFF.

The chain employs TRBV7-3 and TRBJ1-1; D ambiguous. V was clipped by 0 bases and J by 1 base, with 6 bases between them. Germline V CDR1 and CDR2: SGHTA, FQGTGA. This CDR3 spans 14 amino acids. This chain's CDR3 is CASSLTAENTEAFF. In DNA form, the CDR3 reads TGTGCCAGCAGCTTAACGGCCGAGAACACTGAAGCTTTCTTT.

The J gene is TRBJ2-1, the V gene TRBV10-3; TRBD2 agrees at 13 bases. The CDR3 is 14 residues long. The germline gives CDR1 ENHRY, CDR2 SYGVKD. V gave up 7 bases and J gave up 10 bases; unmatched junction bases: 7. In nucleotides, the CDR3 is TGTGCCATCACCTCCGGGACTAGCGGGGAAGAGCAGTTCTTC. Translated, it gives CAITSGTSGEEQFF.

The V and J genes are TRBV6-1 and TRBJ2-7, with a possible D match to TRBD1 (6 bases). This CDR3 has 13 residues. V was pared by 5 bases and J by 2 bases, with 10 bases between. Germline V CDR1 and CDR2: MNHNS, SASEGT. For the CDR3, the DNA is TGTGCCAGCAGTCAGGGGCTCCCCTACGAGCAGTACTTC. Encoded protein: CASSQGLPYEQYF.

The chain recombines TRBV9 with TRBJ1-2, with D uncertain. V was shortened by 0 bases and J by 10 bases, with 16 bases between the two germline ends. Looked up from germline, CDR1 is SGDLS and CDR2 is YYNGEE. The CDR3 contains 14 residues. DNA for the CDR3: TGTGCCAGCAGCGTAGACGCTCGGTCCCCACCCTACACCTTC. Protein product: CASSVDARSPPYTF.

The chain recombines TRBV4-1 with TRBJ2-7; 9 bases are shared with TRBD2. Germline CDR1 is MGHRA and CDR2 is YSYEKL. V was clipped by 0 bases and J by 4 bases; unmatched bases: 4. This CDR3 comprises 15 residues. The CDR3 is CASSQDRAGGYEQYF. CDR3 in DNA: TGCGCCAGCAGCCAAGATAGAGCGGGAGGTTACGAGCAGTACTTC.

The V and J genes are TRBV10-2 and TRBJ2-1, with TRBD2 matching 11 bases. The germline V gene has CDR1 WSHSY and CDR2 SAAADI. This CDR3 is 15 amino acids long. V trimming: 7 bases; J trimming: 0 bases; junction bases outside the gene matches: 2. CDR3 DNA sequence: TGCGCCAGCACCCTAGCGGGGGGCTCCTACAATGAGCAGTTCTTC. Translated: CASTLAGGSYNEQFF.

The chain employs TRBV9 and TRBJ2-2, with TRBD1 matching over 11 bases. The germline V gene encodes CDR1 SGDLS and CDR2 YYNGEE. V dropped 0 bases and J dropped 5; count of bases not matched to a gene: 6. The CDR3 is 17 residues long. The CDR3 nucleotides are TGTGCCAGCAGCGTAGGCTGGACAGGGGGCGCTACCGGGGAGCTGTTTTTT. Translated: CASSVGWTGGATGELFF.

There are a few counts of this clone. V and J are TRBV7-8 and TRBJ2-1; D gene unclear. The V and J ends lost 2 bases and 8 bases respectively, with 7 bases between them. CDR1 and CDR2 (germline): SGHVS, FQNEAQ. The CDR3 is made up of 12 amino acids. Here the CDR3 DNA reads TGTGCCAGCAGCTTATTACAGCATGAGCAGTTCTTC. It is translated as CASSLLQHEQFF.

The count of this clone is one. The chain uses TRBV5-4 and TRBJ2-4; 8 bases are a match to TRBD2. CDR3 length: 16 amino acids. The ends lost 3 bases at V and 0 bases at J; junction bases unmatched: 5. Germline lookup yields CDR1 SGHNT and CDR2 YYREEE (reference sequence). The CDR3 DNA is TGTGCCAGCAGCTCGGGCGGGGGGCTAGCCAAAAACATTCAGTACTTC. Encoded protein: CASSSGGGLAKNIQYF.

This clone appeared a single time. The gene calls are TRBV30 and TRBJ1-2; 7 nucleotides match TRBD1. The J segment lost 8 bases and the V segment lost 0 bases, leaving 12 bases of the junction unmatched. In germline, CDR1 is GTSNPN, CDR2 SVGIG (reference sequence). The CDR3 runs to 15 residues. CDR3 amino acids: CAWSVLTGATGGYTF. The CDR3 nucleotides are TGTGCCTGGAGTGTACTAACAGGGGCGACCGGGGGCTACACCTTC.

This clone was seen a few times. V is TRBV4-3 and J is TRBJ2-1; a possible D gene is TRBD2 (5 bases). This CDR3 has 16 residues. CDR1 LGHNA and CDR2 YSLEER come from the germline V gene. V was clipped by 3 bases and J by 8 bases, with 20 bases between them. Here the CDR3 DNA reads TGCGCCAGCAGCCAGATAGCGTTCAATTATGCGGATGAGCAGTTCTTC. Protein: CASSQIAFNYADEQFF.

The V gene is TRBV13, the J gene TRBJ2-1; 9 positions agree with TRBD1. Germline V gene lookup returns CDR1 PRHDT and CDR2 FYEKMQ (reference sequence). J gave up 10 bases and V 6 bases, and 13 bases lay outside the gene matches. This CDR3 is built from 15 residues. The CDR3 here is CASRQPGTGSPEQFF. The CDR3 DNA reads TGTGCCAGCAGGCAACCCGGGACAGGGTCACCGGAGCAGTTCTTC.

The chain couples TRBV15 to TRBJ1-1, with a weak D call TRBD1 (6 bases). V lost 0 bases, J lost 6 bases, and 8 bases lay in between. CDR3 size: 13 residues. Germline loops: CDR1 LNHNV, CDR2 YYDKDF (reference sequence). In nucleotides, the CDR3 is TGTGCCACCAGCAGAGACAGGGGCTCTGAAGCTTTCTTT. Translating it yields CATSRDRGSEAFF.

This clone came up a few times. The V call is TRBV10-3, the J call TRBJ2-1; 9 nucleotides match TRBD2. This CDR3 is 18 amino acids long. V trimming: 3 bases; J trimming: 8 bases; junction bases outside the gene matches: 17. Germline assignment: CDR1 ENHRY and CDR2 SYGVKD. Here the CDR3 reads CAISEGGRASGNRDEQFF. In DNA form, the CDR3 reads TGTGCCATCAGTGAAGGGGGTAGGGCTAGCGGGAATAGGGATGAGCAGTTCTTC.

The chain has TRBV27 and TRBJ2-6, with 8 nucleotides matching TRBD1. The CDR3 extends over 18 amino acids. With V trimmed by 4 bases and J by 1 base, 9 bases remained unmatched. CDR1 and CDR2 (germline): MNHEY, SMNVEV (reference sequence). CDR3 protein: CASSSAPDRESGANVLTF. The CDR3 DNA reads TGTGCCAGCAGTTCCGCCCCGGACAGGGAATCTGGGGCCAACGTCCTGACTTTC.

The chain has TRBV6-1 and TRBJ2-1, with TRBD2 matching over 7 bases. Germline CDR1 and CDR2: MNHNS and SASEGT. The CDR3 extends over 16 amino acids. Losses at the gene ends were 2 bases for V and 5 bases for J; bases not matched to a gene: 9. CDR3 in DNA: TGTGCCAGCAGTGAATCGCTTTCTAGCGGAAACAATGAGCAGTTCTTC. Translated: CASSESLSSGNNEQFF.

The genes are TRBV19 and TRBJ2-4; 9 bases are a match to TRBD1. The CDR3 loop spans 14 amino acids. The V gene's germline CDR1 is LNHDA and CDR2 SQIVND (reference sequence). V was pared by 6 bases and J by 6 bases, with 6 bases of the junction left unmatched. The CDR3 loop reads CASRLGQGRNIQYF. CDR3 DNA sequence: TGTGCCAGTAGATTGGGACAGGGTAGAAACATTCAGTACTTC.

Only a few counts were recorded for this clone. The rearrangement links TRBV27 to TRBJ1-6; 8 bases match TRBD1. J lost 2 bases, V lost 2 bases, and 2 bases had no gene match. In germline, CDR1 is MNHEY, CDR2 SMNVEV (reference sequence). The CDR3 consists of 16 residues. The CDR3 DNA sequence: TGTGCCAGCAGTTTAAGGGACAGGCCCTATAATTCACCCCTCCACTTT. This encodes CASSLRDRPYNSPLHF.

V is TRBV5-1 and J is TRBJ1-4; a possible D gene is TRBD1 (5 bases). The CDR3 is 14 residues long. V lost 4 bases and J 5 bases, leaving 12 bases between the germline ends. Germline CDR1 and CDR2: SGHRS and YFSETQ. In DNA form, the CDR3 reads TGCGCCAGCAGCACGGGGGGGAACAATGAAAAACTGTTTTTT. It translates to CASSTGGNNEKLFF.

The rearrangement links TRBV19 to TRBJ2-7; TRBD1 might be the D (5 bases). Germline CDR1 and CDR2: LNHDA and SQIVND (reference sequence). The length of the CDR3 is 14 residues. Trimming shortened V by 3 bases and J by 2 bases, and 11 bases separated the two germline ends. DNA for the CDR3: TGTGCCAGTAGTATGGGGCAGGGCCCCTACGAGCAGTACTTC. It specifies CASSMGQGPYEQYF.

The J gene is TRBJ2-2, the V gene TRBV4-2, with a weak D call TRBD1 (6 bases). Trimming removed 1 base from V and 3 bases from J, with 12 bases in between. The CDR3 loop spans 16 amino acids. Germline lookup yields CDR1 LGHNA and CDR2 YNFKEQ. Here the CDR3 DNA reads TGTGCCAGCAGCCAAGCCCGACAGGTCGACACCGGGGAGCTGTTTTTT. Amino acid sequence: CASSQARQVDTGELFF.

V usage is TRBV7-9 and J usage is TRBJ1-2; no clear D. Germline assignment: CDR1 SEHNR and CDR2 FQNEAQ (reference sequence). The CDR3 is 18 residues long. Trimming stripped 5 bases from V and 5 bases from J, with 27 bases between. Written as DNA, the CDR3 is TGTGCCAGCAGCAAAGGAGGAGGTAGTGGGCCGATGGGGTATGGCTACACCTTC. This sequence encodes CASSKGGGSGPMGYGYTF.

This rearrangement joins TRBV6-5 to TRBJ1-2, with D perhaps matching TRBD1 (6 bases). CDR1 MNHEY and CDR2 SVGAGI come from the germline V gene. CDR3 size: 12 residues. V was shortened by 8 bases and J by 2 bases, with 9 bases between the two germline ends. CDR3 loop: CASGRGNYGYTF. CDR3 DNA sequence: TGTGCCAGCGGGAGGGGGAACTATGGCTACACCTTC.

CDR3 nucleotide sequence: TGTGCCAGCGCAAGGACAGCATCTAACTATGGCTACACCTTC. Its translation: CASARTASNYGYTF. The chain employs TRBV6-5 and TRBJ1-2; possible D gene TRBD1, 6 bases. The germline CDR1 and CDR2 sequences are MNHEY and SVGAGI. This CDR3 contains 14 residues. Trimming stripped 8 bases from V and 0 bases from J, with 13 bases between.

V usage is TRBV13 and J usage is TRBJ2-5, with a possible D match to TRBD1 (6 bases). Germline CDR1 reads PRHDT; CDR2 reads FYEKMQ (reference sequence). This CDR3 has 15 amino acids. With 2 bases removed from V and 5 bases from J, the gap between germline ends came to 15 bases. The CDR3 DNA reads TGTGCCAGCAGCTTATTTACAGGGCCTGGGGAGACCCAGTACTTC. This encodes CASSLFTGPGETQYF.

The chain's CDR3 is CASRPGQATDTQYF. The CDR3 DNA reads TGTGCCAGTCGACCGGGACAGGCCACAGATACGCAGTATTTT. The chain links TRBV6-5 to TRBJ2-3; 8 positions agree with TRBD1. CDR1 is MNHEY and CDR2 is SVGAGI in the germline V gene. V was pared by 9 bases and J by 2 bases, with 7 bases of the junction left unmatched. The CDR3 spans 14 residues.